The 20 T cell receptor beta chains below were found in one sample sequenced in a study of T cell responses to AZD1222 COVID-19 vaccine. The repertoire was sequenced with immunoSEQ multiplex PCR; TCRdb's copy has only in-frame clones and lacks some. The sample carries about 120,000 clones, 85% to 95% recorded once. Sequences were derived from peripheral blood, sampled 28 days after the second AZD1222 dose. The source of these receptors is an adult who received the AZD1222 COVID-19 vaccine.

To note about this clone: In the same sample, other DNA sequences code for this CDR3. The V and J genes are TRBV5-6 and TRBJ2-3, with 9 bases that match TRBD2. CDR3 length: 15 amino acids. V trimming: 3 bases; J trimming: 0 bases; junction bases outside the gene matches: 2. Per the germline V gene, CDR1 is SGHDT and CDR2 is YYEEEE. The CDR3 sequence: CASSSLAGSTDTQYF. The CDR3 DNA follows: TGTGCCAGCAGCTCCCTAGCGGGGAGCACAGATACGCAGTATTTT.

V gene TRBV7-2 combines with J gene TRBJ2-2; maybe TRBD2 (6 bases). Germline CDR1 and CDR2: SGHTA and FQGNSA. CDR3 length: 16 residues. The V and J ends lost 3 bases and 0 bases respectively, with 11 bases between them. CDR3 residues: CASSFDGGANTGELFF. CDR3 nucleotides: TGTGCCAGCAGCTTCGACGGGGGAGCGAACACCGGGGAGCTGTTTTTT.

This clone was recorded only once. The chain has TRBV7-9 and TRBJ2-1; D possibly corresponds to TRBD2 (7 bases). This CDR3 spans 14 amino acids. The V gene lost 5 bases and the J gene lost 5 bases, with 13 bases spanning the gap. CDR1 is SEHNR, CDR2 FQNEAQ, per germline (reference sequence). For the CDR3, the DNA is TGTGCCAGCAGCCGGGGGGCCGTGGACAATGAGCAGTTCTTC. It yields the protein CASSRGAVDNEQFF. The full variable domain, its missing parts supplied by reference TRBV7-9 and TRBJ2-1, is DTGVSQNPRHKITKRGQNVTFRCDPISEHNRLYWYRQTLGQGPEFLTYFQNEAQLEKSRLLSDRFSAERPKGSFSTLEIQRTEQGDSAMYLCASSRGAVDNEQFFGPGTRLTVL.

The rearrangement links TRBV3-1 (or the pseudogene TRBV3-2) to TRBJ1-1; D perhaps matches TRBD1 (5 bases). Germline assignment: CDR1 LGHDT and CDR2 YNNKEL (reference sequence). The ends were cut back, 6 bases at V and 6 bases at J, with 14 bases in the middle. The CDR3 extends over 13 amino acids. CDR3 in amino acids: CASSLTVTAEAFF. For the CDR3, the DNA is TGTGCCAGCAGTCTAACCGTGACAGCTGAAGCTTTCTTT.

The chain links TRBV7-9 to TRBJ2-1, with 11 positions matching TRBD2. The CDR3 runs 14 residues. CDR1 is SEHNR, CDR2 FQNEAQ, per germline (reference sequence). Germline trimming cut 4 bases from V and 6 bases from J; bases unmatched to any gene: 2. The CDR3 bases are TGTGCCAGCAGCTCCGGGACTAGCGGCAATGAGCAGTTCTTC. It is translated as CASSSGTSGNEQFF.

The V gene is TRBV19, the J gene TRBJ1-3, with TRBD1 matching over 8 bases. In germline, CDR1 is LNHDA, CDR2 SQIVND (reference sequence). V lost 10 bases and J lost 3; bases outside the gene matches: 11. The CDR3 is 15 residues long. The CDR3 is CATSMTGEGGNTIYF. The DNA for the CDR3 is TGTGCCACCTCCATGACAGGGGAAGGTGGAAACACCATATATTTT.

The table lists this clone with a count of one. This sequence joins TRBV6-1 and TRBJ2-3; TRBD1 or TRBD2 may be the D gene (6 bases each). CDR1 and CDR2 from the germline V gene are MNHNS and SASEGT. The CDR3 is made up of 15 amino acids. V was shortened by 0 bases and J by 6 bases, with 13 bases between the two germline ends. CDR3 nucleotide sequence: TGTGCCAGCAGTGAAGCTTTCCGGAGGGGGGATACGCAGTATTTT. This encodes CASSEAFRRGDTQYF.

This clone was observed once. The chain couples TRBV6-5 to TRBJ2-3; tentative D call: TRBD1 (5 bases). The CDR3 has 13 residues. In germline, CDR1 is MNHEY, CDR2 SVGAGI. Trimming stripped 8 bases from V and 2 bases from J, with 11 bases between. As DNA, the CDR3 is TGTGCCAGCCTGGACAACCCCACAGATACGCAGTATTTT. Translating gives CASLDNPTDTQYF.

The rearrangement uses TRBV5-1 and TRBJ1-2; no clear D gene. The CDR3 is 15 amino acids. The V gene lost 0 bases and the J gene lost 8 bases, with 17 bases spanning the gap. CDR1 SGHRS and CDR2 YFSETQ come from the germline V gene. CDR3 DNA: TGCGCCAGCAGCTTGGTTTCCGGCCCTACCGGGGGCTACACCTTC. Amino acid sequence: CASSLVSGPTGGYTF.

For the CDR3, the DNA is TGTGCCAGCAGTCTTTGGGGGACAGATACCATTCAAGAGACCCAGTACTTC. Residues: CASSLWGTDTIQETQYF. The V and J genes are TRBV6-2 or TRBV6-3 and TRBJ2-5; 7 nucleotides agree with TRBD1. This CDR3 is 17 amino acids long. The germline V gene has CDR1 MNHEY and CDR2 SVGEGT. V shed 5 bases, J shed 2 bases, and the junction held 14 bases outside the gene matches.

The chain is built from TRBV5-6 and TRBJ2-7, with D perhaps matching TRBD1 (5 bases). Germline-derived CDR1 and CDR2 are SGHDT and YYEEEE. The CDR3 length is 15 residues. Deletions cut 4 bases from V and 6 bases from J, with 20 bases between. CDR3 sequence reads: CASSQNWGLSSEQYF. For the CDR3, the DNA is TGTGCCAGCAGCCAAAATTGGGGCCTTTCGTCCGAGCAGTACTTC.

The V call is TRBV6-5, the J call TRBJ1-6; D is unclear. The CDR3 spans 16 residues. V lost 2 bases and J lost 5, with 13 bases in between. Germline loops: CDR1 MNHEY, CDR2 SVGAGI. CDR3 region: CASSYADRMNNSPLHF. As DNA, the CDR3 is TGTGCCAGCAGTTACGCTGATCGAATGAATAATTCACCCCTCCACTTT.

The chain uses TRBV18 and TRBJ1-1; TRBD1 is a possible D gene (5 bases). The CDR3 loop spans 13 amino acids. CDR1 and CDR2 (germline): KGHSH, LQKENI. V was clipped by 4 bases and J by 2 bases, with 8 bases between them. CDR3 bases: TGTGCCAGCTCACAAGACAGAAACACTGAAGCTTTCTTT. Protein: CASSQDRNTEAFF.

This chain joins TRBV3-1 (or the pseudogene TRBV3-2) and TRBJ1-5; tentatively, D is TRBD1 (5 bases). This CDR3 comprises 15 residues. The V gene lost 0 bases and the J gene lost 9 bases, with 15 bases spanning the gap. Germline CDR1 and CDR2: LGHDT and YNNKEL (reference sequence). CDR3 DNA sequence: TGTGCCAGCAGCCAAGACTCAACGGGACCTATGCCCCAGCATTTT. Amino acid sequence: CASSQDSTGPMPQHF.

This sequence joins TRBV10-3 and TRBJ2-5; D remains ambiguous. There are 11 residues in the CDR3. Germline V gene lookup returns CDR1 ENHRY and CDR2 SYGVKD. V lost 3 bases and J 4 bases, leaving 3 bases between the germline ends. In DNA form, the CDR3 reads TGTGCCATCAGTGAATCAGAGACCCAGTACTTC. This gives the protein CAISESETQYF.

This CDR3 is CAISGWTGLEQYF. In DNA, the CDR3 is TGTGCCATCAGTGGGTGGACAGGGCTCGAGCAGTACTTC. The V and J genes are TRBV10-3 and TRBJ2-7; 8 bases are a match to TRBD1. The ends lost 4 bases at V and 6 bases at J; junction bases unmatched: 5. From germline, CDR1 is ENHRY and CDR2 SYGVKD. This CDR3 region has 13 residues.

The genes are TRBV5-3 and TRBJ1-5, with 9 bases identical to TRBD1. TRBV5-3 carries the ORF label, with uncertain function. CDR3 length: 17 amino acids. Trimming removed 1 base from V and 6 bases from J; junction bases left unmatched: 11. CDR3 DNA: TGTGCCAGAAGCTTGTTACAGGGGGCGCGGTTGTGTCAGCCCCAGCATTTT. It yields the protein CARSLLQGARLCQPQHF.

This chain links TRBV19 with TRBJ2-7; 7 nucleotides agree with TRBD2. Germline loops: CDR1 LNHDA, CDR2 SQIVND (reference sequence). J was trimmed by 3 bases and V by 6 bases; bases with no gene match: 8. The CDR3 is 14 amino acids. CDR3 protein: CASSPTGGRYEQYF. In nucleotides, the CDR3 is TGTGCCAGTAGCCCGACGGGAGGCCGCTACGAGCAGTACTTC.

The CDR3 spells CASTDLRTPDSGANVLTF. The CDR3 DNA is TGCGCCAGCACCGATCTGAGGACACCAGACTCTGGGGCCAACGTCCTGACTTTC. The chain combines TRBV10-2 with TRBJ2-6; the D gene is possibly TRBD1 (5 bases). Deletions cut 7 bases from V and 0 bases from J, with 19 bases between. CDR3 length: 18 residues. The germline V gene encodes CDR1 WSHSY and CDR2 SAAADI.

The chain couples TRBV16 to TRBJ2-2; tentative D call: TRBD1 (5 bases). V was trimmed by 2 bases and J by 1 base, leaving 8 bases between them. The CDR3 contains 15 residues. Germline CDR1 reads KGHSY; CDR2 reads FQNENV. The CDR3 loop is CASSQRQGNTGELFF. The CDR3 nucleotides are TGTGCCAGCAGCCAACGCCAGGGGAACACCGGGGAGCTGTTTTTT.